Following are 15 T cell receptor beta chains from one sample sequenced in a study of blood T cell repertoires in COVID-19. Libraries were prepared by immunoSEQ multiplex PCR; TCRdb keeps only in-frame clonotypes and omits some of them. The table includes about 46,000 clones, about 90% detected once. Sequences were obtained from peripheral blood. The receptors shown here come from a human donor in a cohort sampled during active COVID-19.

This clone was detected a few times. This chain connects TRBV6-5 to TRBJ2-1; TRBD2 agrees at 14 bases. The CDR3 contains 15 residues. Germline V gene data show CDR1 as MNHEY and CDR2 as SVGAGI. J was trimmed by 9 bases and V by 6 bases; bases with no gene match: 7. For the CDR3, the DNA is TGTGCCAGCAGGCCTCAGGGACTAGCGGGAGCTGAGCAGTTCTTC. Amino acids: CASRPQGLAGAEQFF.

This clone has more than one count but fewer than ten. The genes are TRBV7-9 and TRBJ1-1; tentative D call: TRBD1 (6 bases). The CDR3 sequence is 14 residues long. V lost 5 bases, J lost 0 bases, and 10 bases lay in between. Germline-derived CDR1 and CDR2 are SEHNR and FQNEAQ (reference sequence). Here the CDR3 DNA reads TGTGCCAGCAGCGCCGGACAGTTGAACACTGAAGCTTTCTTT. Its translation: CASSAGQLNTEAFF.

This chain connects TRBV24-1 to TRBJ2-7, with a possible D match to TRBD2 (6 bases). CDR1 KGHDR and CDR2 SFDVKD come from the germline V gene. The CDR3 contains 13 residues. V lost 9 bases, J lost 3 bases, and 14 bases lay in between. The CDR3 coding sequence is TGTGCCACCGGAACTAGCAATGACTACGAGCAGTACTTC. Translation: CATGTSNDYEQYF.

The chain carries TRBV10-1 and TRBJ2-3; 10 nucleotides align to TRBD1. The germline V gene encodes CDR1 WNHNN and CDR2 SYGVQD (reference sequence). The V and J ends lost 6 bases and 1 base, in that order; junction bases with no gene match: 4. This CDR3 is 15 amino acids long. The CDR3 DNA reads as TGCGCCAGCAGCGCCGGGACAGGGGGCACAGATACGCAGTATTTT. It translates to CASSAGTGGTDTQYF.

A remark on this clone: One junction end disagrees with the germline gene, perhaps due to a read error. The CDR3 loop is CASSPPESRQGTQYF. In DNA form, the CDR3 reads TGTGCCAGCTCTCCACCAGAGTCGCGTCAGGGGACCCAGTACTTC. J is TRBJ2-5 and V is TRBV18, with D maybe TRBD1 (5 bases). The CDR3 consists of 15 residues. Germline V gene data show CDR1 as KGHSH and CDR2 as LQKENI. Drawing the rest from reference TRBV18 and TRBJ2-5, the complete variable domain is NAGVMQNPRHLVRRRGQEARLRCSPMKGHSHVYWYRQLPEEGLKFMVYLQKENIIDESGMPKERFSAEFPKEGPSILRIQQVVRGDSAAYFCASSPPESRQGTQYFGPGTRLLVL.

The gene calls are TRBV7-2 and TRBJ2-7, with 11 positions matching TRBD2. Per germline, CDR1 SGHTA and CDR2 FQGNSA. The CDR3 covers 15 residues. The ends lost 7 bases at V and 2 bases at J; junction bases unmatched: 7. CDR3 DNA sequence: TGTGCCAGCACCCCCACTAGCGGGGGCCCCTACGAGCAGTACTTC. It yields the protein CASTPTSGGPYEQYF.

The CDR3 protein is CASSLAGGGREQYF. Written as DNA, the CDR3 is TGTGCCAGCAGCTTAGCGGGAGGAGGCCGGGAGCAGTACTTC. The V gene is TRBV11-2, the J gene TRBJ2-7, with 7 bases that match TRBD2. This CDR3 is built from 14 residues. Looked up from germline, CDR1 is SGHAT and CDR2 is FQNNGV. The V segment lost 1 base and the J segment 7 bases; nucleotides outside the gene matches: 7.

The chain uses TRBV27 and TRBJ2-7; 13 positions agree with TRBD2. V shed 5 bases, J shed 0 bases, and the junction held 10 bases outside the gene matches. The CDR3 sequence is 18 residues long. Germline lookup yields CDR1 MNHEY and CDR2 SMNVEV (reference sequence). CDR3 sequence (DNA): TGTGCCAGCAGTCGTGGACTAGCGGGAGTTCAAAGCTCCTACGAGCAGTACTTC. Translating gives CASSRGLAGVQSSYEQYF.

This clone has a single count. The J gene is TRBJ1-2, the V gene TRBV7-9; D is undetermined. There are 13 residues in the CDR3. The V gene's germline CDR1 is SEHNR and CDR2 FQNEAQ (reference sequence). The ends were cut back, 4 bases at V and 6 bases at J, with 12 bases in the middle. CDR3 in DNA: TGTGCCAGCAGCTCGAGGTGGGAGGATGGCTACACCTTC. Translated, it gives CASSSRWEDGYTF.

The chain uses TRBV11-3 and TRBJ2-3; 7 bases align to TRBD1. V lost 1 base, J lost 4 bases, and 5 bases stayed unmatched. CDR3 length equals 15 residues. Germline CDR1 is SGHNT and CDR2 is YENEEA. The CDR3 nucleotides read TGTGCCAGCAGCTTAGGGAGACAGGGCCCAGATACGCAGTATTTT. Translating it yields CASSLGRQGPDTQYF.

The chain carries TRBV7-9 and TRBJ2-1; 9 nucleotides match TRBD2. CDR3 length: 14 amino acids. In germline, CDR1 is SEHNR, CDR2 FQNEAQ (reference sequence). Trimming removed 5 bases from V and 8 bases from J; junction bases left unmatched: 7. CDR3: CASSLGTSRDEQFF. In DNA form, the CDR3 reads TGTGCCAGCAGCCTCGGGACTAGCAGGGATGAGCAGTTCTTC.

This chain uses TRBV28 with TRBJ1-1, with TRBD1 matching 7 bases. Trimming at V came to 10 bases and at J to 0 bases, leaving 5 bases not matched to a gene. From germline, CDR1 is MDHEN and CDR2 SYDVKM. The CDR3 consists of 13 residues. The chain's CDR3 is CANKGAVNTEAFF. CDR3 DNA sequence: TGTGCCAACAAGGGGGCTGTGAACACTGAAGCTTTCTTT.

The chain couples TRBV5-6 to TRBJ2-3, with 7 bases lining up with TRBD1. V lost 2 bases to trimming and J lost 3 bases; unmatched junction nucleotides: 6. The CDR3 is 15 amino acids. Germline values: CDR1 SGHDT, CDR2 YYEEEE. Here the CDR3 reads CASSLRQGWTDTQYF. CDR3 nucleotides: TGTGCCAGCAGCTTACGACAGGGATGGACAGATACGCAGTATTTT.

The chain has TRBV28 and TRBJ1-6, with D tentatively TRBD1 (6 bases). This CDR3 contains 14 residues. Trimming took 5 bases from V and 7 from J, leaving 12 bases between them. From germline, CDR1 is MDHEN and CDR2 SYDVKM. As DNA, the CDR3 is TGTGCCAGCAGTCGGACAGCGGACAATTCACCCCTCCACTTT. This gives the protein CASSRTADNSPLHF.

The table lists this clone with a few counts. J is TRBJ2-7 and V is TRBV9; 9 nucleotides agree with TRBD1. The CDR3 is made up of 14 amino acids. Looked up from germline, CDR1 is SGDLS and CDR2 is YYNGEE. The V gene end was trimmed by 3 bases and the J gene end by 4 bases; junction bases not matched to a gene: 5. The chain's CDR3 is CASSGTGDGYEQYF. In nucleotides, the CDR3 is TGTGCCAGCAGCGGGACAGGGGACGGATACGAGCAGTACTTC.